Listed here are 14 T cell receptor beta chains from one sample, sequenced in a study of PD-1 blockade in mismatch repair-deficient tumors. The data were produced by immunoSEQ multiplex PCR, yet TCRdb's version contains in-frame clones alone and is incomplete. Among roughly 120,000 clones listed, 70% to 80% were seen once. The specimen was peripheral blood, collected roughly 60 weeks after starting pembrolizumab. The origin of the receptors is an adult with mismatch repair-deficient cancer.

The rearrangement joins TRBV30 to TRBJ1-5, with a tentative D call TRBD1 (5 bases). The V end was cut by 5 bases, the J end by 2 bases, with 7 bases between. The CDR3 is 12 residues long. Germline V gene data show CDR1 as GTSNPN and CDR2 as SVGIG (reference sequence). CDR3 nucleotide sequence: TGTGCCTGGGGGACGGGCAATCAGCCCCAGCATTTT. Translated, it gives CAWGTGNQPQHF.

The V gene is TRBV5-4, the J gene TRBJ2-2, with 10 bases lining up with TRBD1. The CDR3 extends over 14 amino acids. V dropped 7 bases and J dropped 5; count of bases not matched to a gene: 5. Germline V gene lookup returns CDR1 SGHNT and CDR2 YYREEE (reference sequence). In nucleotides, the CDR3 is TGTGCCAGCCAAAGACAGGGGGCGACCGGGGAGCTGTTTTTT. Translating gives CASQRQGATGELFF. The whole variable domain, remainder taken from reference TRBV5-4 and TRBJ2-2, is ETGVTQSPTHLIKTRGQQVTLRCSSQSGHNTVSWYQQALGQGPQFIFQYYREEENGRGNFPPRFSGLQFPNYSSELNVNALELDDSALYLCASQRQGATGELFFGEGSRLTVL.

The rearrangement uses TRBV25-1 and TRBJ1-4; D gene unclear. Trimming took off 7 bases at V and 8 bases at J, with 11 bases between the two ends. The CDR3 sequence is 12 residues long. Germline loops: CDR1 MGHDK, CDR2 SYGVNS. CDR3 DNA sequence: TGTGCCAGCATGGGCCCACCGGAAAAACTGTTTTTT. The encoded protein is CASMGPPEKLFF.

The J gene is TRBJ2-5, the V gene TRBV9; perhaps D is TRBD1 or TRBD2 (5 bases each). The germline V gene has CDR1 SGDLS and CDR2 YYNGEE. The ends were cut back, 3 bases at V and 1 base at J, with 13 bases in the middle. The CDR3 consists of 15 residues. Written as DNA, the CDR3 is TGTGCCAGCAGCGGGTCGGGACGCCCCCAAGAGACCCAGTACTTC. This translates into CASSGSGRPQETQYF. Full variable domain (missing parts from reference TRBV9 and TRBJ2-5): DSGVTQTPKHLITATGQRVTLRCSPRSGDLSVYWYQQSLDQGLQFLIQYYNGEERAKGNILERFSAQQFPDLHSELNLSSLELGDSALYFCASSGSGRPQETQYFGPGTRLLVL.

This chain links TRBV5-8 with TRBJ1-3, with unresolved D. CDR3 length: 15 residues. Per germline, CDR1 SGHTS and CDR2 YDEGEE. The germline V and J ends were trimmed by 0 bases and 4 bases, with 11 bases remaining between them. The CDR3 here is CASSLVILGGNTIYF. In nucleotides, the CDR3 is TGTGCCAGCAGCTTGGTCATACTTGGAGGAAACACCATATATTTT.

The chain is built from TRBV6-5 and TRBJ2-2; no reliable D call. Germline V gives CDR1 MNHEY, CDR2 SVGAGI. V lost 4 bases and J 2 bases, leaving 2 bases between the germline ends. The CDR3 has 12 residues. The CDR3 DNA sequence: TGTGCCAGCAGTTCCAACACCGGGGAGCTGTTTTTT. Protein: CASSSNTGELFF.

The DNA for the CDR3 is TGTGCCAGCTCCCCTTCTTTATCCGGGACAGGGGGCTTGAATGAGCAGTTCTTC. It specifies CASSPSLSGTGGLNEQFF. This chain uses TRBV18 with TRBJ2-1, with TRBD1 matching 12 bases. The length of the CDR3 is 18 residues. The germline gives CDR1 KGHSH, CDR2 LQKENI. The trim removed 6 bases at V and 7 bases at J, leaving 16 bases unmatched. The full variable domain, in which reference TRBV18 and TRBJ2-1 provide the parts outside the CDR3, is NAGVMQNPRHLVRRRGQEARLRCSPMKGHSHVYWYRQLPEEGLKFMVYLQKENIIDESGMPKERFSAEFPKEGPSILRIQQVVRGDSAAYFCASSPSLSGTGGLNEQFFGPGTRLTVL.

CDR3 sequence reads: CASSLASSYEQYF. Here the CDR3 DNA reads TGTGCCAGCAGCTTAGCTAGTAGCTACGAGCAGTACTTC. The chain joins TRBV11-2 to TRBJ2-7; D is ambiguous. Germline assignment: CDR1 SGHAT and CDR2 FQNNGV. CDR3 size: 13 residues. V lost 1 base, J lost 3 bases, and 7 bases lay in between.

The chain recombines TRBV29-1 with TRBJ2-3; 8 nucleotides line up with TRBD2. Germline V gene sequence: CDR1 SQVTM, CDR2 ANQGSEA. The CDR3 is made up of 15 amino acids. With V trimmed by 3 bases and J by 2 bases, 7 bases remained unmatched. The CDR3 nucleotides are TGCAGCGTTGAGGGTCTAGCGGGCCCCACAGATACGCAGTATTTT. It is translated as CSVEGLAGPTDTQYF.

This clone was picked up one time. V is TRBV5-6 and J is TRBJ1-5; TRBD1 matches at 7 bases. The CDR3 totals 14 residues. J was trimmed by 3 bases and V by 2 bases; bases with no gene match: 2. Germline CDR1 SGHDT, CDR2 YYEEEE. This chain's CDR3 is CASSFGTVNQPQHF. The CDR3, as DNA: TGTGCCAGCAGCTTCGGGACAGTCAATCAGCCCCAGCATTTT.

The table lists this clone with a count of one. The rearrangement joins TRBV29-1 to TRBJ2-4; D remains ambiguous. CDR1 is SQVTM and CDR2 is ANQGSEA in the germline V gene. V shed 8 bases and J shed 0 bases, with 8 bases lying between them. The CDR3 consists of 12 residues. CDR3 region: CSSDQAKNIQYF. The CDR3 DNA reads TGCAGCTCAGACCAAGCCAAAAACATTCAGTACTTC.

The sample holds a few counts of this clone. The chain links TRBV12-5 to TRBJ2-7, with no clear D. This CDR3 has 11 amino acids. Germline values: CDR1 LGHNT, CDR2 FRNRAP. Trimming cost V 0 bases and J 6 bases, with 3 bases left between them. For the CDR3, the DNA is TGTGCTAGTGGTTTGGTGTCCGAGCAGTACTTC. It codes for CASGLVSEQYF.

This clone has a handful of counts. The chain carries TRBV27 and TRBJ2-5; unclear D gene. The germline V and J ends were trimmed by 2 bases and 5 bases, with 9 bases remaining between them. CDR1 MNHEY and CDR2 SMNVEV come from the germline V gene (reference sequence). The CDR3 totals 13 residues. The chain's CDR3 is CASSLGRSETQYF. CDR3 nucleotide sequence: TGTGCCAGCAGTTTAGGTCGTTCGGAGACCCAGTACTTC.

The rearrangement uses TRBV18 and TRBJ1-3, with D tentatively TRBD1 (6 bases). Deletions cut 3 bases from V and 0 bases from J, with 9 bases between. From germline, CDR1 is KGHSH and CDR2 LQKENI. The CDR3 runs 15 residues. DNA of the CDR3: TGTGCCAGCTCACCCACAGGGAACTCTGGAAACACCATATATTTT. As protein: CASSPTGNSGNTIYF.